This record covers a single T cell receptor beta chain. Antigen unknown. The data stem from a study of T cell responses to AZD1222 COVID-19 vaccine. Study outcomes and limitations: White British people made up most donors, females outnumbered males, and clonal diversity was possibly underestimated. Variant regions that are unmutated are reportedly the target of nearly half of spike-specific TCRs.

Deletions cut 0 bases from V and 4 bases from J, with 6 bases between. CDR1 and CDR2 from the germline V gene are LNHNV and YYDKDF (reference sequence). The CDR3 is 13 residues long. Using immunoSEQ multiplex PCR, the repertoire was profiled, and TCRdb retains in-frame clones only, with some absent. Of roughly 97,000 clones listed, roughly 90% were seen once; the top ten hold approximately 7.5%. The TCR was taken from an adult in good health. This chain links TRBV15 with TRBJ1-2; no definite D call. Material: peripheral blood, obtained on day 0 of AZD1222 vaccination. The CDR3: CATSRDRAYGYTF. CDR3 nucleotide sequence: TGTGCCACCAGCAGAGATAGAGCCTATGGCTACACCTTC.